What follows are 17 T cell receptor beta chains derived from one specimen sequenced in a study of OX40 agonist ivuxolimab in advanced cancers. Sequencing used immunoSEQ multiplex PCR; TCRdb keeps in-frame clones, though not all of them. The sample has roughly 67,000 clones, 65% to 90% seen once. Sequencing was performed on CD4+ or CD8+ T cells sorted from blood, taken in a trial of the OX40 agonist ivuxolimab. The receptor source for this set is an adult with an advanced solid tumor such as melanoma, head and neck, liver or kidney cancer.

This clone came up once. V is TRBV14 and J is TRBJ1-1, with unresolved D. The germline V gene has CDR1 SGHDN and CDR2 FVKESK. Trimming shortened V by 2 bases and J by 1 base, and 8 bases separated the two germline ends. This CDR3 is built from 14 residues. CDR3 sequence: CASSQFGWNTEAFF. The CDR3, as DNA: TGTGCCAGCAGCCAATTCGGCTGGAACACTGAAGCTTTCTTT.

The chain has TRBV15 and TRBJ2-7, with a possible D match to TRBD2 (5 bases). V was trimmed by 3 bases and J by 2 bases, leaving 11 bases between them. The germline V gene encodes CDR1 LNHNV and CDR2 YYDKDF (reference sequence). The CDR3 consists of 14 residues. The CDR3 bases are TGTGCCACCAGCAGGGATCTAGCCGCCTACGAGCAGTACTTC. Encoded protein: CATSRDLAAYEQYF.

The chain recombines TRBV27 with TRBJ1-5; the D gene is possibly TRBD1 (5 bases). Trimming pared 5 bases from V and 7 bases from J, leaving 21 bases between. Germline V CDR1 and CDR2: MNHEY, SMNVEV (reference sequence). The CDR3 loop spans 16 amino acids. CDR3 amino acids: CASSPPLTQGGQPQHF. The CDR3 region has the DNA TGTGCCAGCAGTCCACCCCTCACCCAGGGAGGGCAGCCCCAGCATTTT.

This chain connects TRBV28 to TRBJ1-2; 8 nucleotides line up with TRBD1. This CDR3 spans 16 amino acids. Germline CDR1 is MDHEN and CDR2 is SYDVKM. V lost 3 bases, J lost 1 base, and 7 bases stayed unmatched. The CDR3 DNA reads TGTGCCAGCAGTTTGTTGAGCGGGACAGGTAACTATGGCTACACCTTC. It is translated as CASSLLSGTGNYGYTF.

CDR3 in DNA: TGTGCCATCAGTCTTAGCGGGATGGGCTACAATGAGCAGTTCTTC. This gives the protein CAISLSGMGYNEQFF. V is TRBV10-3 and J is TRBJ2-1; 8 nucleotides line up with TRBD2. CDR3 size: 15 residues. Germline V CDR1 and CDR2: ENHRY, SYGVKD. J gave up 3 bases and V 5 bases, and 6 bases lay outside the gene matches.

This sequence joins TRBV7-2 and TRBJ2-5; possible D gene TRBD2, 6 bases. The CDR3 contains 15 residues. Trimming removed 7 bases from V and 5 bases from J, with 20 bases in between. In germline, CDR1 is SGHTA, CDR2 FQGNSA. DNA of the CDR3: TGTGCCAGCACCCCAATGAGGGGCGGGATGGAGACCCAGTACTTC. It translates to CASTPMRGGMETQYF.

The CDR3 nucleotides read TGTGCCAGCAGCAAAGGAGGGGTAGCGGGAGACCCCAAATACGACTCCTACAATGAGCAGTTCTTC. Translation gives CASSKGGVAGDPKYDSYNEQFF. The genes are TRBV21-1 and TRBJ2-1; the D call TRBD2 from the table was never checked on the DNA. TRBV21-1 is a listed pseudogene. The CDR3 runs to 22 residues.

V usage is TRBV5-5 and J usage is TRBJ2-3; D gene unclear. The CDR3 spans 12 residues. The V end lost 4 bases, the J end lost 2 bases, and 5 bases lay between the germline ends. Germline V gives CDR1 SGHKS, CDR2 YYEKEE (reference sequence). CDR3 nucleotides: TGTGCCAGCAGCAGGCCCACAGATACGCAGTATTTT. Translating it yields CASSRPTDTQYF.

This clone was detected once. The chain employs TRBV27 and TRBJ1-5; D gene ambiguous. V was cut by 5 bases and J by 4 bases, with 12 bases left in between. CDR3 length: 14 amino acids. Germline CDR1 is MNHEY and CDR2 is SMNVEV (reference sequence). The CDR3 DNA is TGTGCCAGCAGTCAGGCGGGAAAAAATCAGCCCCAGCATTTT. It is translated as CASSQAGKNQPQHF.

This chain connects TRBV6-5 to TRBJ1-1, with no clear D. V was shortened by 0 bases and J by 1 base, with 6 bases between the two germline ends. The CDR3 is made up of 14 amino acids. The germline CDR1 and CDR2 sequences are MNHEY and SVGAGI. CDR3 protein: CASSYSRSNTEAFF. The CDR3 DNA is TGTGCCAGCAGTTACTCGAGATCGAACACTGAAGCTTTCTTT.

V usage is TRBV5-1 and J usage is TRBJ2-3; no firm D call. V lost 3 bases and J lost 4, with 12 bases in between. Germline V CDR1 and CDR2: SGHRS, YFSETQ. The CDR3 is 14 residues long. CDR3 bases: TGCGCCAGCAGCTCTGCTGTGTCCTCAGATACGCAGTATTTT. Protein sequence: CASSSAVSSDTQYF.

The rearrangement joins TRBV7-6 to TRBJ2-7; 8 bases fit TRBD1. Germline lookup yields CDR1 SGHVS and CDR2 FNYEAQ. V was pared by 5 bases and J by 6 bases, with 9 bases of the junction left unmatched. The CDR3 extends over 14 amino acids. The CDR3 reads CASSGSVTGAEQYF. The CDR3 nucleotides read TGTGCCAGCAGCGGCTCGGTGACAGGGGCCGAGCAGTACTTC.

The CDR3 protein is CASSLSPSFSNNEQFF. The CDR3 DNA follows: TGTGCCAGCAGTTTATCCCCTAGCTTTTCCAACAATGAGCAGTTCTTC. The chain combines TRBV28 with TRBJ2-1, with D perhaps matching TRBD2 (5 bases). Trimming cost V 1 base and J 5 bases, with 15 bases left between them. Germline loops: CDR1 MDHEN, CDR2 SYDVKM. The CDR3 runs 16 residues.

The gene calls are TRBV28 and TRBJ1-1; D uncertain. Germline loops: CDR1 MDHEN, CDR2 SYDVKM. Trimming cost V 5 bases and J 4 bases, with 20 bases left between them. This CDR3 is built from 16 residues. The CDR3 reads CASSAAIVVIRTEAFF. The CDR3 DNA is TGTGCCAGCAGTGCCGCCATAGTCGTTATTCGCACTGAAGCTTTCTTT.

This chain joins TRBV4-1 and TRBJ1-4; unclear D gene. Germline V gene sequence: CDR1 MGHRA, CDR2 YSYEKL. The V gene lost 0 bases and the J gene lost 8 bases, with 13 bases spanning the gap. The length of the CDR3 is 15 residues. The CDR3 DNA sequence: TGCGCCAGCAGCCAAGAAGCCAGGCCGAACGAAAAACTGTTTTTT. Amino acid sequence: CASSQEARPNEKLFF.

The chain recombines TRBV19 with TRBJ1-5, with a tentative D call TRBD1 (5 bases). Germline CDR1 LNHDA, CDR2 SQIVND (reference sequence). There are 14 residues in the CDR3. Trimming took 1 base from V and 6 from J, leaving 10 bases between them. The CDR3 region is CASSIGGAGQPQHF. CDR3 nucleotides: TGTGCCAGTAGTATAGGAGGGGCAGGTCAGCCCCAGCATTTT.

This clone was seen a single time. The chain combines TRBV29-1 with TRBJ2-5; 8 nucleotides align to TRBD1. After removal of 7 bases from V and 5 bases from J, the junction contained 9 bases not matched to a gene. CDR3 length: 13 residues. Germline CDR1 reads SQVTM; CDR2 reads ANQGSEA. This CDR3 reads CSGDQGAGETQYF. The CDR3 nucleotides read TGCAGCGGCGATCAGGGGGCCGGGGAGACCCAGTACTTC.